Included here is one TCR beta chain sequence, with context. What it recognizes is unknown. The sample is drawn from a study of cytomegalovirus exposure and HLA in healthy donors. Turning to the study itself: Drawn from HLA-typed donors, about 82 million unique TCRs were held in an early data release. Study-wide results and caveats: The authors considered a cluster of highly shared sequence variants likely to be a sequencing artifact. Later analysis identified a missense DCLRE1C variant that was linked to TCR beta V- and J-gene trimming. The only immune exposure information that was available was CMV serostatus.

PCR involved 60 Vbeta and 13 Jbeta primers. The protocol was immunoSEQ multiplex PCR, while the TCRdb copy is restricted to in-frame clones and leaves out a portion. The data contain roughly 150,000 clones, more than 75% of them singletons. The CDR3 loop spans 13 amino acids. V lost 10 bases to trimming and J lost 0 bases, with 10 bases between them. The V gene's germline CDR1 is MNHNY and CDR2 SVGAGI (reference sequence). Sequenced input: PBMCs. The rearrangement links TRBV6-6 to TRBJ1-5; D perhaps matches TRBD1 (5 bases). This receptor was taken from a girl aged 2 to 10 in good health and CMV-seropositive. CDR3 coding DNA: TGTGCCACCGTGGACAATAGCAATCAGCCCCAGCATTTT. Its protein is CATVDNSNQPQHF.